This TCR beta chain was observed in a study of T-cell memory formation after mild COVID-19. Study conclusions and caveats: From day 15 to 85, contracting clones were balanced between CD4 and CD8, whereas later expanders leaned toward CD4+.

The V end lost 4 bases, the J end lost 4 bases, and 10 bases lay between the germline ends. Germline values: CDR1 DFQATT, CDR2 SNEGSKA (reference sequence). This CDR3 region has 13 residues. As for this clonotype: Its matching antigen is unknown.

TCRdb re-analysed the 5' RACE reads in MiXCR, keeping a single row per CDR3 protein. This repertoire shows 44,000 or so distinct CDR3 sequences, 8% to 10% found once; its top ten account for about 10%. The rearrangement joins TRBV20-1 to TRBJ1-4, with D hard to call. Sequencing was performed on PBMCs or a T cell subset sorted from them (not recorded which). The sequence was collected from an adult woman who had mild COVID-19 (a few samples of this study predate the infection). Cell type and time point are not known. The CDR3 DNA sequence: TGCAGTGCTAAAGTGGGATTTAATGAAAAACTGTTTTTT. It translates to CSAKVGFNEKLFF.